This T cell receptor beta chain was identified in a study of long-term antiretroviral therapy in people with HIV. Runs used v3.0 of the immunoSEQ assay and were done at survey level. This table comes from immunoSEQ multiplex PCR, and its TCRdb copy is limited to in-frame clones, with some not included. Counted here are 25,000 to 35,000 clones, about 87% occurring once; the ten biggest clones make up 3% to 4.5%. Findings and caveats of the study: Repertoires in HIV (unlike those of controls) had narrower CDR3 length ranges.

On this clone: Its antigen is still unknown.

The V gene's germline CDR1 is MNHNY and CDR2 SVGAGI (reference sequence). This CDR3 is 14 amino acids long. V lost 0 bases, J lost 1 base, and 6 bases lay in between. The sequence was collected from a woman between 18 and 29 years old with HIV. The rearrangement links TRBV6-6 to TRBJ1-1; D is unclear. The source material was unsorted PBMCs, sampled 1.8 years after starting antiretroviral therapy. CDR3 region: CASSYSVGNTEAFF. In DNA, the CDR3 is TGTGCCAGCAGTTACTCGGTGGGGAACACTGAAGCTTTCTTT.